This record concerns one TCR beta chain sequence. Its specificity is unknown. These data originate in a study of cytomegalovirus exposure and HLA in healthy donors. CDR1 is MGHRA and CDR2 is YSYEKL in the germline V gene. The CDR3 has 16 amino acids. The V and J ends lost 3 bases and 4 bases, in that order; junction bases with no gene match: 9. Whole-study results and caveats: Rates of TCR association differed by HLA locus in a later analysis, with DRB1 highest and HLA-C lowest.

The PCR employed 60 Vbeta primers together with 13 Jbeta primers. Libraries were prepared by immunoSEQ multiplex PCR; TCRdb keeps only in-frame clonotypes and omits some of them. Its table lists fewer than 200,000 clones. This clonotype was obtained from a woman aged 55-70 years in good health and CMV-seronegative. Specimen: PBMCs. The chain recombines TRBV4-1 with TRBJ1-1; 9 bases are shared with TRBD1. The CDR3 bases are TGCGCCAGCAGCCACGGCGCCGGGACAGGGAGCACTGAAGCTTTCTTT. This codes for CASSHGAGTGSTEAFF.